These 6 T cell receptor beta chains originate from one sample sequenced in a study of tissue T cells after allogeneic stem cell transplantation. The sample's time point: mouse harvest day 14 after allogeneic transplant. Tail vein injection delivered 10^7 T-cell-depleted bone marrow cells and 10^6 splenic CD5+ T cells. Sequenced by immunoSEQ multiplex PCR; TCRdb stores in-frame clones only, minus some. The data show about 4,000 clones, 40% to 50% seen once. The source material was gut tissue. These receptors were taken from a female BALB/c mouse given C57BL/6 T cells with graft-versus-host disease after an allogeneic hematopoietic cell transplant.

This clone appeared a few times. Mouse gene names and germline throughout. The read terminates 1 residue ahead of where the CDR3 ends, so the germline J gene completes it. The chain carries TRBV17 and TRBJ2-1; possibly TRBD2 for D (6 bases). Trimming removed 7 bases at V and 7 bases at J, with 11 bases between. CDR1 is MNHDT and CDR2 is YYDKIL in the germline V gene. The CDR3 extends over 12 amino acids. The DNA read from the CDR3 is TGTGCTAGCACGGGACTTGGAGCTGAGCAGTTC. Protein product: CASTGLGAEQF. The complete CDR3 reads CASTGLGAEQFF.

Points on this clone: Gene names refer to mouse genes. The DNA ends 1 residue before the CDR3 does, and the rest of the CDR3 is filled in from the germline J gene. The genes are TRBV3 and TRBJ2-5, with 11 bases aligning to TRBD2. Germline V CDR1 and CDR2: SNHLY, FYNGKV (reference sequence). The CDR3 covers 16 residues. J gave up 2 bases and V 2 bases, and 3 bases lay outside the gene matches. CDR3 in amino acids: CASSLLGLGAQDTQYF. The covered CDR3 bases are TGTGCCAGCAGCTTACTGGGACTGGGGGCCCAAGACACCCAGTAC.

By proportion, this clone is large. Genes and germline come from the mouse. The CDR3 bases that were read are TGTGCCAGCAGCTCGACTGGGGCTCAAGACACCCAGTAC. It is translated as CASSSTGAQDTQY. The complete CDR3 protein is CASSSTGAQDTQYF. The chain combines TRBV4 with TRBJ2-5; 8 nucleotides match TRBD2. The DNA ends 1 residue before the CDR3 does, and the rest of the CDR3 is filled in from the germline J gene. The trim removed 4 bases at V and 3 bases at J, leaving 3 bases unmatched. The CDR3 has 14 amino acids. CDR1 LGHDT and CDR2 YNNKQL come from the germline V gene (reference sequence).

About this clone: Gene names are mouse gene names. Read sequence stops 1 residue before the CDR3 end, and the germline J gene provides the missing end. The chain couples TRBV15 to TRBJ1-1, with D uncertain. The CDR3 length is 12 residues. From germline, CDR1 is SGHND and CDR2 FRSKSL. V was shortened by 4 bases and J by 3 bases, with 6 bases between the two germline ends. The CDR3 is CASSSRDTEVFF. Partial CDR3 DNA: TGTGCCAGCAGTTCAAGGGACACAGAAGTCTTC.

In the case of this clone: Here the gene names and germline are mouse. Read coverage stops 1 residue before the CDR3 terminus; the germline J gene supplies the remainder. The J gene is TRBJ1-1, the V gene TRBV26, with D possibly matching TRBD1 (5 bases). V was clipped by 0 bases and J by 1 base, with 9 bases between them. There are 15 residues in the CDR3. CDR1 and CDR2 from the germline V gene are KGHPV and FQNQEV (reference sequence). The CDR3 loop is CASSLSRTLNTEVFF. CDR3 DNA (partial): TGTGCCAGCAGTCTGTCGAGGACATTAAACACAGAAGTCTTC.

With regard to this clone: The gene names given are mouse names. The CDR3 end is not reached by the read, which stops 1 residue before it; the germline J gene fills it in. The genes are TRBV26 and TRBJ1-3, with 7 bases identical to TRBD1. The V gene's germline CDR1 is KGHPV and CDR2 FQNQEV (reference sequence). V gave up 8 bases and J gave up 1 base; unmatched junction bases: 2. The CDR3 is made up of 13 amino acids. CDR3 amino acids: CASEQGSGNTLYF. CDR3 DNA (partial): TGTGCCAGCGAACAGGGGTCTGGAAATACGCTCTAT.